A single T cell receptor (beta chain) is shown here with its context. The sample comes from a study of shared clonotypes between healthy human individuals. The CDR3 loop spans 15 amino acids. Per germline, CDR1 SGHNT and CDR2 YYREEE (reference sequence). Terminally differentiated effector memory CD45RA+ cells were left out of the naive CD8 fraction, which was CD45RO-negative and positively selected for CCR7. Sequenced by immunoSEQ multiplex PCR; TCRdb stores in-frame clones only, minus some. The sample contains around 620,000 clones, roughly 95% of which appear only once. The chain carries TRBV5-4 and TRBJ2-5; D call uncertain. The end of the DNA aligns better with TRBJ2-7, so the J call may be wrong. The material sequenced was naive CD8+ T cells sorted from blood. This sequence was found in a woman between 25 and 40 years old in good health. The CDR3, as DNA: TGTGCCAGCAGCCCCTCGGGCTCTGACGAATACGAGCAGTACTTC. The encoded protein is CASSPSGSDEYEQYF.